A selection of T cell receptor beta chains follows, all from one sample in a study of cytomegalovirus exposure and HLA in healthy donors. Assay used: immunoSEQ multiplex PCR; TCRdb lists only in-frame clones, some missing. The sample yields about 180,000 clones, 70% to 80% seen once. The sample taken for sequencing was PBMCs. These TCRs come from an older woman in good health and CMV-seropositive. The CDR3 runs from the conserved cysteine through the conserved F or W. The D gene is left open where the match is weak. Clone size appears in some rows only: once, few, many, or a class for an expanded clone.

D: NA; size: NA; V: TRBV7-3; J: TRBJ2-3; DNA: TGTGCCAGCAGCTTAATAGGGGGGGGCACAGATACGCAGTATTTT; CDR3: CASSLIGGGTDTQYF
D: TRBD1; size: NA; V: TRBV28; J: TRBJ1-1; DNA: TGTGCCAGCAGTTTTCCGGGACAGGGACGAGCTTTCTTT; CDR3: CASSFPGQGRAFF
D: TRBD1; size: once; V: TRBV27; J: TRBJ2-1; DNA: TGTGCCAGCAGTTTCGGGACAGGGGTTAGTGAGTACTACAATGAGCAGTTCTTC; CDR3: CASSFGTGVSEYYNEQFF
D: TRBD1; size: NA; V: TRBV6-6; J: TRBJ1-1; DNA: TGTGCCAGCAGTACTAGGGGGCGGGACACTGAAGCTTTCTTT; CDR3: CASSTRGRDTEAFF
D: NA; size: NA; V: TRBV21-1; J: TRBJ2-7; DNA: TGTGCCAGCCTGACAGGGGGATCCTACGAGCAGTACTTC; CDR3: CASLTGGSYEQYF
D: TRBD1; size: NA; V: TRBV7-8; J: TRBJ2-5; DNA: TGTGCCAGCAGCTTCACACAGGGGGCTCAAGAGACCCAGTACTTC; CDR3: CASSFTQGAQETQYF
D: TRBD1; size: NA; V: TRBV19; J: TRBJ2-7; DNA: TGTGCCAGTAGGGACGGACAGGGAAGCTCCTACGAGCAGTACTTC; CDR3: CASRDGQGSSYEQYF
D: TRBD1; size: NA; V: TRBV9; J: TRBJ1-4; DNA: TGTGCCAGCAGCGCCACAGGGGTGGGGGCAACTAATGAAAAACTGTTTTTT; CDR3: CASSATGVGATNEKLFF
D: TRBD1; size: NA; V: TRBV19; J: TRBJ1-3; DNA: TGTGCCAGTAGTATGGGACAGCCTGGAAACACCATATATTTT; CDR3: CASSMGQPGNTIYF
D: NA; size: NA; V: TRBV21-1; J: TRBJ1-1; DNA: TGTGCCACCGATGACCGGGGATCCGGGGCTTTCTTT; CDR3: CATDDRGSGAFF
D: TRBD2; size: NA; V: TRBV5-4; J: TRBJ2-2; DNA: TGTGCCAGCAGCGGGGGGGCGAGCGGGAGGAGAAACACCGGGGAGCTGTTTTTT; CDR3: CASSGGASGRRNTGELFF
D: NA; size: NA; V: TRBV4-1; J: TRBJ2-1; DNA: TGCGCCAGCAGTTCGCAGCAACAGCATTACAATGAGCAGTTCTTC; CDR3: CASSSQQQHYNEQFF
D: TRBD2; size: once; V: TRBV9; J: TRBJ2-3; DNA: TGTGCCAGCAGCGTAGTGGCGGGGGAGACCACAGATACGCAGTATTTT; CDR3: CASSVVAGETTDTQYF
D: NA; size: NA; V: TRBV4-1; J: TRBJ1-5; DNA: TGCGCCAGCAGCCAAGAGGGGGGGTTGATAGGGCCCCAGCATTTT; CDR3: CASSQEGGLIGPQHF
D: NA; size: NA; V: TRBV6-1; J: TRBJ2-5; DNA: TGTGCCAGCGCATTTAGCGGAGAGACCCAGTACTTC; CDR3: CASAFSGETQYF
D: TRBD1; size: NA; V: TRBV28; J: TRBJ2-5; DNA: TGTGCCAGCAGTTCCTCGGGACAGGGGGTTGAGACCCAGTACTTC; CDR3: CASSSSGQGVETQYF
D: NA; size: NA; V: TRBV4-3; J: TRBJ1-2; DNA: TGCGCCAGCACCCAAAGCGGGGTCTATGGCTACACCTTC; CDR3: CASTQSGVYGYTF
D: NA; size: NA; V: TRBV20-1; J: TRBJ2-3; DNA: TGCAGTGCTAGCCATTCAGATACGCAGTATTTT; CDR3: CSASHSDTQYF
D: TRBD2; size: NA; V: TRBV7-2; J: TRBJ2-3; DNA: TGTGCCAGCAGCTTAGTTCAGGCTAGCGGGGGGCATGGCACAGATACGCAGTATTTT; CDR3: CASSLVQASGGHGTDTQYF
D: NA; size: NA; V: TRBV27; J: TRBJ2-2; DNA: TGTGCCACCAACTGGAGTGGGAACACCGGGGAGCTGTTTTTT; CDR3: CATNWSGNTGELFF
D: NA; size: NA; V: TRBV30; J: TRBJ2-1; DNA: TGTGCCTGTCGCCCAGGTGTGCAGTTCTTC; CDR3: CACRPGVQFF
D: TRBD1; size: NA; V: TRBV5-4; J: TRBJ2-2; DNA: TGTGCCAGCAGCTCCTTATACAGGGGGAACGGGGAGCTGTTTTTT; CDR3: CASSSLYRGNGELFF
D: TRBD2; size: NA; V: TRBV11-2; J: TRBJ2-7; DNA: TGTGCCAGCAGCTTAGTTATTTTCAGCGGGAGAGGTAGCGAGCAGTACTTC; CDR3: CASSLVIFSGRGSEQYF
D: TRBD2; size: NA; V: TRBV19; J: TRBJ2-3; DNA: TGTGCCAGTAGGCCTGGGACTAGCGGGTTTAGCACAGATACGCAGTATTTT; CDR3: CASRPGTSGFSTDTQYF
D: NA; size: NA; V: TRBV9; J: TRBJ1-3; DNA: TGTGCCAGCAGCGTAGATGAGGGCACCATATATTTT; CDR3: CASSVDEGTIYF
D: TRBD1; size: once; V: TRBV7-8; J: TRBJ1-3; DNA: TGTGCCAGCAGCTTAGCCCCTTGGACAGGAGCGGGAAACACCATATATTTT; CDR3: CASSLAPWTGAGNTIYF
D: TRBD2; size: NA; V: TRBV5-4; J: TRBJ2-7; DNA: TGTGCCAGCAGCCCGGGACTAGCAGGTCGCGAGCAGTACTTC; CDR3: CASSPGLAGREQYF
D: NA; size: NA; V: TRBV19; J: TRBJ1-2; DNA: TGTGCCAGTAGTATATCGAGCCGCAGCGGTGGTATCTATGGCTACACCTTC; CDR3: CASSISSRSGGIYGYTF
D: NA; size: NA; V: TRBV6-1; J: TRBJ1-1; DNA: TGTGCCAGCAGTTCCGGGCCGGGGGGCACTGAAGCTTTCTTT; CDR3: CASSSGPGGTEAFF
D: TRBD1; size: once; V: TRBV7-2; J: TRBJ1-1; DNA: TGTGCCAGCAGCTTGGACAGGGGAAACACTGAAGCTTTCTTT; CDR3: CASSLDRGNTEAFF
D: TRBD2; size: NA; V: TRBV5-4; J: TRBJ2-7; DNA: TGTGCCAGCAGCTTGGCCGGTAGCGGGAGTAACGAGCAGTACTTC; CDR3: CASSLAGSGSNEQYF
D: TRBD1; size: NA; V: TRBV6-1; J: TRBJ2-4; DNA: TGTGCCAGCAGTGTCCTGGACAGGGCAGGCAACATTCAGTACTTC; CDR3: CASSVLDRAGNIQYF
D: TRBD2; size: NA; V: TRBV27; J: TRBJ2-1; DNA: TGTGCCAGCAGTCCTCCCCCGGGAGGTAAGCAGTTCTTC; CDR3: CASSPPPGGKQFF
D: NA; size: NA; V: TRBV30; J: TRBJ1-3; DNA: TGTGCCTGGAGTTCCAGACAGGCTTACTCTGGAAACACCATATATTTT; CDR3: CAWSSRQAYSGNTIYF
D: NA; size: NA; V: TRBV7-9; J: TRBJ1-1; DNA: TGTGCCAGCAGCTTTTCCGGGGGAGGCACTGAAGCTTTCTTT; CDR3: CASSFSGGGTEAFF
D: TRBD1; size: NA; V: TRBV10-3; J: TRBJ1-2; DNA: TGTGCCATCAGTTCGAGACAGGGGGGCTATGGCTACACCTTC; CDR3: CAISSRQGGYGYTF
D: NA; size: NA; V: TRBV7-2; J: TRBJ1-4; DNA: TGTGCCAGCAGCTTAGATGTGATAGGGGAACTGTTTTTT; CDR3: CASSLDVIGELFF
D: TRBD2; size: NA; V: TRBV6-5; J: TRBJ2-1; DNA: TGTGCCAGATCAGGGACTAGCGGTCTTTACAATGAGCAGTTCTTC; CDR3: CARSGTSGLYNEQFF
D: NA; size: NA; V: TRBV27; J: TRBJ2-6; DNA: TGTGCCAGCAGTTTAGCCCCTGGGGCCAACGGCCTGACTTTC; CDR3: CASSLAPGANGLTF
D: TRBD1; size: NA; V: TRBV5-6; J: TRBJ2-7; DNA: TGTGCCAGCAGCCGGACAGGGCCCGAGCAGTACTTC; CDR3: CASSRTGPEQYF
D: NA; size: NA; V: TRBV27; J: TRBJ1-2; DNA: TGTGCCAGCCGGGGCGGGGAGATCGGCTACACCTTC; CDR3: CASRGGEIGYTF
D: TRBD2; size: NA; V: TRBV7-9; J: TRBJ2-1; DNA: TGTGCCAGCAGACGCGGGGGGGACACCTACAATGAGCAGTTCTTC; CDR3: CASRRGGDTYNEQFF
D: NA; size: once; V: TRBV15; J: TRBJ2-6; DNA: TGTGCCACCAGCAGCGATCGACAGGCCCGTTTCAACGTCCTGACTTTC; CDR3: CATSSDRQARFNVLTF
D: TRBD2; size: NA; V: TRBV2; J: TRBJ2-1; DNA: TGTGCCAGCAGTTCTGGGACTAGCGGGAGTTTGTTTGAGCAGTTCTTC; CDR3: CASSSGTSGSLFEQFF
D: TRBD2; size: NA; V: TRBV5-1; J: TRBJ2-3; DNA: TGCGCCAGCAGCTTGGGACTAGCGGCAGGAGATACGCAGTATTTT; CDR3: CASSLGLAAGDTQYF
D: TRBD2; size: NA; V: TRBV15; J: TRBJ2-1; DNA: TGTGCCACCAGCAGAGAGACTAGCGGCTCCTACAATGAGCAGTTCTTC; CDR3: CATSRETSGSYNEQFF